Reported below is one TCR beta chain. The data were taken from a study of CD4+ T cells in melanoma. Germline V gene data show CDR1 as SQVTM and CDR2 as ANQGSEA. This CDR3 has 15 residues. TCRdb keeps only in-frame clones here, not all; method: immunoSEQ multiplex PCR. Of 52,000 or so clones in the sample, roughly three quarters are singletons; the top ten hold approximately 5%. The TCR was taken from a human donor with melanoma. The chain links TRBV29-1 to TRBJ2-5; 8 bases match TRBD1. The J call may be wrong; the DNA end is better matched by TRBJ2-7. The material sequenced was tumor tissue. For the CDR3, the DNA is TGCAGCGTTGAAAGAACAGGGGGAGTAGGCTACGAGCAGTACTTC. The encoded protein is CSVERTGGVGYEQYF.